This T cell receptor beta chain originates from a study of cytomegalovirus exposure and HLA in healthy donors. Produced via immunoSEQ multiplex PCR; TCRdb's table is partial and in-frame only. The data hold about 82,000 clones, with 90% to 95% observed a single time. The germline CDR1 and CDR2 sequences are SGHTS and YDEGEE. CDR3 length: 17 amino acids. The V end lost 0 bases, the J end lost 8 bases, and 18 bases lay between the germline ends. Study findings and constraints: Cytomegalovirus status was reportedly diagnosed by the classifier with high specificity and sensitivity.

About this clone: Antigen: not known.

Sequencing used PBMCs. The V gene is TRBV5-8, the J gene TRBJ1-6, with a tentative D call TRBD1 (6 bases). This TCR was recovered from a man aged 18 to 29 in good health and CMV-seronegative. As DNA, the CDR3 is TGTGCCAGCAGCTTGGGACAGGCCGAACGGAGCTATTCACCCCTCCACTTT. Translating it yields CASSLGQAERSYSPLHF.